The present T cell receptor (beta chain) was sequenced within a study of T cell repertoires in cytomegalovirus infection. Study as a whole: Recently identified HLA-C-restricted CMV epitopes were used, and well-studied HLA-B-restricted CMV epitopes were used as well. Public TCR beta signatures marked donors with CMV infection and the matching HLA. Study-level points and caveats: In two of eight donors, the top clonotype was HLA-C-restricted CMV-specific.

This CDR3 contains 21 residues. V was clipped by 5 bases and J by 0 bases, with 29 bases between them. Germline V lookup: CDR1 SGHTA, CDR2 FQGNSA. TCRdb reprocessed the reads with MiXCR, giving one entry per CDR3 protein. Here the sample spans some 920,000 distinct CDR3 sequences, roughly 30% being singletons. This clonotype was seen only a few times. Its specificity is not known. The chain couples TRBV7-2 to TRBJ2-1; maybe TRBD2 (7 bases). The sample here was cultured CD8+ T cells from PBMCs, taken from culture after CMV antigen stimulation. This TCR was sampled from a human donor in good health (CMV status not recorded). Some clones in this sample may be carry-over from other donors' samples. The CDR3 region has the DNA TGTGCCAGCAGCCCAAAGCGCGTAGGACTAGTGGGGGCAAACTCCTACAATGAGCAGTTCTTC. It encodes CASSPKRVGLVGANSYNEQFF.